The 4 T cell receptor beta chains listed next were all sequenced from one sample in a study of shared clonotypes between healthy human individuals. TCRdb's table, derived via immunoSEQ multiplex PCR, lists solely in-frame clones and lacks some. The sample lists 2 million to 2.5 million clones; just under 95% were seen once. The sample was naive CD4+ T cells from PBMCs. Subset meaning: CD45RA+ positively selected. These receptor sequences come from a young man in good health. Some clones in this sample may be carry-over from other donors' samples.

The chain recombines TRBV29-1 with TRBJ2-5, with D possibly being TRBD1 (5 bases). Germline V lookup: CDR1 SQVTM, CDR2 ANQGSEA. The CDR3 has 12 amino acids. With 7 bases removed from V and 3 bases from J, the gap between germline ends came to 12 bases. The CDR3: CSGLGAEETQYF. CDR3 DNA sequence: TGCAGCGGGCTAGGGGCAGAAGAGACCCAGTACTTC.

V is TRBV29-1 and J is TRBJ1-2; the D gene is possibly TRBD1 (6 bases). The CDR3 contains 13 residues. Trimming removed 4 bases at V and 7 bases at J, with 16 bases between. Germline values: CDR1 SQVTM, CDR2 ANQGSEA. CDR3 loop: CSVGSWTVPGYTF. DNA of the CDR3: TGCAGCGTTGGTTCGTGGACAGTTCCTGGCTACACCTTC.

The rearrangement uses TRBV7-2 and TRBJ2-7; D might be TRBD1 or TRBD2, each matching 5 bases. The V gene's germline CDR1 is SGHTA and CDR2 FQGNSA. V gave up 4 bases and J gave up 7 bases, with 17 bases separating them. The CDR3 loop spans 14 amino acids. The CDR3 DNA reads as TGTGCCAGCAGCTCGTCCGGGACCCATACGGAGCAGTACTTC. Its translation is CASSSSGTHTEQYF. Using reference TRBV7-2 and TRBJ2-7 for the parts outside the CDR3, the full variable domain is GAGVSQSPSNKVTEKGKDVELRCDPISGHTALYWYRQSLGQGLEFLIYFQGNSAPDKSGLPSDRFSAERTGGSVSTLTIQRTQQEDSAVYLCASSSSGTHTEQYFGPGTRLTVT.

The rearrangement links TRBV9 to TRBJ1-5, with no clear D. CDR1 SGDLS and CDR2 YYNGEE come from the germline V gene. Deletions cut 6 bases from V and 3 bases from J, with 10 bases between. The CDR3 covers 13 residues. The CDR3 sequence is CASITASNQPQHF. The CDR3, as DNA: TGTGCCAGCATCACAGCCTCCAATCAGCCCCAGCATTTT. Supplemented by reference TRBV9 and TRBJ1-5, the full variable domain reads DSGVTQTPKHLITATGQRVTLRCSPRSGDLSVYWYQQSLDQGLQFLIQYYNGEERAKGNILERFSAQQFPDLHSELNLSSLELGDSALYFCASITASNQPQHFGDGTRLSIL.